This T cell receptor (beta chain) was profiled in a study of T cells after yellow fever vaccination. In the study overall: The authors prepared low-cell-number fractions using SMART-Seq v4 Ultra Low Input.

General study points: A small share of clonotypes appeared in both CD4 and CD8 compartments. Booster samples showed a return of most primary-vaccination clones (roughly 96% CD4, about 88% CD8).

Germline-derived CDR1 and CDR2 are SGHRS and YFSETQ. The CDR3 covers 14 residues. V lost 2 bases, J lost 4 bases, and 13 bases lay in between. In the case of this clonotype: The antigen is undetermined.

TCRdb recomputed calls from the 5' RACE reads with MiXCR, one row per CDR3 protein. The sample consists of 300,000 to 350,000 distinct CDR3 sequences, roughly 4% of them appearing once. The sample in question was PBMCs, obtained 5 days after the yellow fever booster vaccination. This chain uses TRBV5-1 with TRBJ2-7; no clear D. This receptor was taken from a man aged 18 to 29 who received the YFV17D yellow fever vaccine. The CDR3 DNA reads as TGCGCCAGCAGCTTTGGTGGTTCTGGGTACGAGCAGTACTTC. It yields the protein CASSFGGSGYEQYF.